The entry that follows covers one T cell receptor (beta chain) sequence. The antigen is undetermined. The sample originates from a study of CD8+ T cells in alopecia areata. Overall study findings and caveats: Lesional scalp exceeded normal scalp in clonality, especially in alopecia totalis/universalis.

It was cDNA, reverse transcribed from extracted RNA, that served as the sequencing template. Produced via immunoSEQ multiplex PCR; TCRdb's table is partial and in-frame only. The repertoire holds about 190,000 clones, with around 60% as singletons. Collection of lesional scalp punch biopsies and peripheral blood was performed in alopecia areata patients. This CDR3 contains 14 residues. The V and J ends lost 2 bases and 4 bases, in that order; junction bases with no gene match: 2. Germline CDR1 is MGHRA and CDR2 is YSYEKL. J is TRBJ2-5 and V is TRBV4-1, with TRBD1 identical over 9 bases. The sequenced sample was CD4+ T cells sorted from blood, obtained at week 0. This sequence was found in a human donor with alopecia areata. CDR3 sequence: CASSQTGGLETQYF. In DNA form, the CDR3 reads TGCGCCAGCAGCCAAACAGGGGGCCTAGAGACCCAGTACTTC.